These 20 T cell receptor beta chains were all obtained from the same sample, sequenced in a study of blood T cell repertoires in COVID-19 (dated by TCRdb to about 2020). To prepare the library, the immunoSEQ multiplex PCR assay was applied. The table was pulled from immuneACCESS by TCRdb, which kept in-frame rearrangements only. Such tables lose some clones; where checked, under half of the loss comes from unresolved V genes, and the rest has no known cause. The sample table contains approximately 150,000 clones; only one count was recorded for approximately 85% of them. The top ten constitute approximately 1.8% of the sample. The source material was peripheral blood. These TCRs come from a man aged 65 to 79 with acute or convalescent COVID-19.

The chain combines TRBV2 with TRBJ1-1, with D possibly being TRBD1 (5 bases). The CDR3 contains 11 residues. The germline CDR1 and CDR2 sequences are SNHLY and FYNNEI. The germline V and J ends were trimmed by 6 bases and 8 bases, with 10 bases remaining between them. The CDR3 DNA reads as TGTGCCAGCAGACAACAGGTCGAAGCTTTCTTT. Residues: CASRQQVEAFF.

V gene TRBV6-1 combines with J gene TRBJ2-1; 8 nucleotides align to TRBD2. Unmatched junction bases numbered 9, after V lost 2 bases and J lost 3 bases. This CDR3 is built from 17 residues. Per germline, CDR1 MNHNS and CDR2 SASEGT. The CDR3 sequence is CASSETKRLALYNEQFF. As DNA, the CDR3 is TGTGCCAGCAGTGAAACGAAAAGACTAGCGCTCTACAATGAGCAGTTCTTC.

The V gene is TRBV28, the J gene TRBJ2-5, with TRBD2 identical over 12 bases. The CDR3 spans 16 residues. The germline gives CDR1 MDHEN, CDR2 SYDVKM. The junction had 8 bases not matched to a gene; V was cut back by 4 bases and J by 5 bases. CDR3 nucleotides: TGTGCCAGCAGTTCCAGGACTAGCGGGATCAGCGAGACCCAGTACTTC. It translates to CASSSRTSGISETQYF.

The J gene is TRBJ1-1, the V gene TRBV6-1; 7 positions agree with TRBD1. Germline V gene data show CDR1 as MNHNS and CDR2 as SASEGT. The CDR3 has 16 amino acids. V lost 2 bases to trimming and J lost 4 bases; unmatched junction nucleotides: 10. CDR3 protein: CASSELETGRGTEAFF. The DNA of the CDR3 is TGTGCCAGCAGTGAATTGGAGACAGGGCGAGGCACTGAAGCTTTCTTT.

The rearrangement uses TRBV5-4 and TRBJ2-3, with 10 bases lining up with TRBD2. CDR1 and CDR2 (germline): SGHNT, YYREEE (reference sequence). Trimming cost V 3 bases and J 2 bases; bases outside gene matches: 6. The CDR3 sequence is 16 residues long. CDR3 loop: CASSSLAGRLTDTQYF. The CDR3 region has the DNA TGTGCCAGCAGCTCACTAGCGGGGCGGCTCACAGATACGCAGTATTTT.

The chain employs TRBV19 and TRBJ1-5; 10 bases align to TRBD1. This CDR3 comprises 14 residues. V lost 10 bases to trimming and J lost 3 bases; unmatched junction nucleotides: 6. From germline, CDR1 is LNHDA and CDR2 SQIVND (reference sequence). The CDR3 bases are TGTGCCACCTCGGACAGGGGGGCCAATCAGCCCCAGCATTTT. It is translated as CATSDRGANQPQHF.

The chain couples TRBV2 to TRBJ2-4; possibly TRBD2 for D (6 bases). Trimming removed 3 bases from V and 3 bases from J, with 9 bases in between. CDR1 SNHLY and CDR2 FYNNEI come from the germline V gene. The CDR3 sequence is 14 residues long. The CDR3 loop reads CASSDEGGKNIQYF. The CDR3 DNA reads TGTGCCAGCAGTGATGAGGGAGGCAAAAACATTCAGTACTTC.

The gene calls are TRBV5-4 and TRBJ1-2, with 8 positions matching TRBD1. The CDR3 is 15 amino acids. Germline V CDR1 and CDR2: SGHNT, YYREEE (reference sequence). The V gene end was trimmed by 6 bases and the J gene end by 6 bases; junction bases not matched to a gene: 13. CDR3 region: CASTRGQGAPDGYTF. The CDR3, as DNA: TGTGCCAGCACCCGAGGGCAGGGGGCCCCAGATGGCTACACCTTC.

The chain is built from TRBV6-5 and TRBJ1-6; 7 bases agree with TRBD1. CDR3 length: 15 amino acids. Germline V gene sequence: CDR1 MNHEY, CDR2 SVGAGI. Trimming removed 6 bases from V and 7 bases from J; junction bases left unmatched: 9. CDR3 amino acids: CASSNQGGYNSPLHF. In nucleotides, the CDR3 is TGTGCCAGCAGCAACCAGGGGGGTTACAATTCACCCCTCCACTTT.

The CDR3 is CASSQDALSVNEQFF. The CDR3 DNA reads as TGTGCCAGCAGCCAAGATGCGCTGTCCGTCAATGAGCAGTTCTTC. The rearrangement uses TRBV3-1 (or the pseudogene TRBV3-2) and TRBJ2-1; D remains ambiguous. Trimming removed 0 bases from V and 6 bases from J, with 12 bases in between. Germline V gives CDR1 LGHDT, CDR2 YNNKEL (reference sequence). CDR3 length: 15 residues.

The rearrangement links TRBV5-1 to TRBJ2-6; D is perhaps TRBD1 (6 bases). Trimming cost V 3 bases and J 2 bases, with 9 bases left between them. Germline V gene sequence: CDR1 SGHRS, CDR2 YFSETQ. The CDR3 spans 15 residues. CDR3 bases: TGCGCCAGCAGCTCAGGACAGCCTGGGGCCAACGTCCTGACTTTC. Protein: CASSSGQPGANVLTF.

The chain has TRBV3-1 (or the pseudogene TRBV3-2) and TRBJ1-2; D gene unclear. Germline CDR1 reads LGHDT; CDR2 reads YNNKEL (reference sequence). Trimming took 3 bases from V and 8 from J, leaving 16 bases between them. The CDR3 runs 14 residues. CDR3 sequence reads: CASSHRGHGLGYTF. DNA for the CDR3: TGTGCCAGCAGCCACCGGGGTCACGGGCTAGGCTACACCTTC.

The chain is built from TRBV5-5 and TRBJ1-4; 9 bases are shared with TRBD1. Germline values: CDR1 SGHKS, CDR2 YYEKEE (reference sequence). V lost 2 bases, J lost 1 base, and 6 bases stayed unmatched. The CDR3 has 17 amino acids. This CDR3 is CASSFGQGMGTNEKLFF. The CDR3 region has the DNA TGTGCCAGCAGCTTCGGACAGGGGATGGGAACTAATGAAAAACTGTTTTTT.

The chain combines TRBV13 with TRBJ1-2; tentative D call: TRBD1 (5 bases). V was pared by 3 bases and J by 8 bases, with 13 bases between. The CDR3 is 13 amino acids. Germline-derived CDR1 and CDR2 are PRHDT and FYEKMQ (reference sequence). DNA for the CDR3: TGTGCCAGCAGCTTCGGAGGGGTTAAAGGCTACACCTTC. It codes for CASSFGGVKGYTF.

The chain employs TRBV18 and TRBJ2-1, with 7 bases aligning to TRBD2. Germline CDR1 is KGHSH and CDR2 is LQKENI. This CDR3 is 13 amino acids long. The junction had 7 bases not matched to a gene; V was cut back by 6 bases and J by 8 bases. The CDR3 nucleotides read TGTGCCAGCTCGGAGCACCGGGGGGATGAGCAGTTCTTC. Its translation is CASSEHRGDEQFF.

The genes are TRBV9 and TRBJ1-2; D might be TRBD1 (6 bases). The V end lost 0 bases, the J end lost 3 bases, and 12 bases lay between the germline ends. This CDR3 is 15 amino acids long. The germline V gene encodes CDR1 SGDLS and CDR2 YYNGEE. As DNA, the CDR3 is TGTGCCAGCAGCGTAGTTTCGGGGGGCGACTATGGCTACACCTTC. Its translation: CASSVVSGGDYGYTF.

This chain links TRBV7-9 with TRBJ2-2; possible D gene TRBD1, 5 bases. Trimming pared 3 bases from V and 0 bases from J, leaving 11 bases between. CDR1 is SEHNR, CDR2 FQNEAQ, per germline (reference sequence). The CDR3 covers 16 residues. The CDR3 spells CASSFPPDTNTGELFF. The CDR3 nucleotides are TGTGCCAGCAGCTTCCCTCCGGACACGAACACCGGGGAGCTGTTTTTT.

This clone was picked up a small number of times. The rearrangement uses TRBV19 and TRBJ1-3; the match to TRBD1 covers 9 bases. CDR1 and CDR2 from the germline V gene are LNHDA and SQIVND (reference sequence). The length of the CDR3 is 16 residues. The V and J ends lost 8 bases and 7 bases, in that order; junction bases with no gene match: 15. The CDR3 here is CASQRGTGITGNTIYF. The CDR3 DNA reads as TGTGCCAGTCAACGGGGGACAGGGATTACCGGGAACACCATATATTTT.

The chain joins TRBV28 to TRBJ2-3; D is possibly TRBD2 (6 bases). The germline V and J ends were trimmed by 7 bases and 2 bases, with 19 bases remaining between them. This CDR3 has 16 amino acids. Per germline, CDR1 MDHEN and CDR2 SYDVKM. The CDR3 loop is CASTDPLLAPTDTQYF. CDR3 DNA sequence: TGTGCCAGCACCGACCCCCTACTAGCCCCCACAGATACGCAGTATTTT.

This rearrangement joins TRBV4-1 to TRBJ2-3, with 8 bases matching TRBD2. The germline V gene has CDR1 MGHRA and CDR2 YSYEKL. The CDR3 loop spans 17 amino acids. Unmatched junction bases numbered 11, after V lost 4 bases and J lost 2 bases. The CDR3 bases are TGCGCCAGCAGCCCTCAACATAGCGGGGCTTACACAGATACGCAGTATTTT. Its protein is CASSPQHSGAYTDTQYF.